This T cell receptor beta chain was recovered during a study of blood T cell repertoires in COVID-19. For the study at large: COVID-19 samples, acute and convalescent, were from the United States, Italy and Spain.

In the authors' methods: It was from reference gene primer amplification that nucleated cell counts were estimated. Method: immunoSEQ multiplex PCR; TCRdb's copy keeps in-frame clones and lacks some. V and J calls and clone size are given by that table; D and trimming were obtained from the DNA. The sample includes approximately 20,000 clones, roughly 86% of them seen just once. Germline V CDR1 and CDR2: LGHDT, YNNKEL (reference sequence). The V end lost 1 base, the J end lost 3 bases, and 9 bases lay between the germline ends. CDR3 length equals 15 residues. The V gene is TRBV3-1 (or the pseudogene TRBV3-2), the J gene TRBJ2-2; possible D gene TRBD2, 6 bases. Sequenced sample: peripheral blood. The receptor was isolated from a human donor in a cohort sampled during active COVID-19. In DNA form, the CDR3 reads TGTGCCAGCAGCCAAGGTTGGGGGGACACCGGGGAGCTGTTTTTT. This codes for CASSQGWGDTGELFF.